Below, 26 T cell receptor beta chains from the same sample are listed, as sequenced in a study of shared clonotypes between healthy human individuals. Assay: immunoSEQ multiplex PCR; the TCRdb copy retains only in-frame clones and omits some. The sample has approximately 1.5 million clones, approximately 98.5% seen once. The sequenced material came from naive CD4+ T cells sorted from blood. Sample subset: CD45RA+ positively selected. Receptor source: a man aged 25 to 45 in good health.

The rearrangement joins TRBV5-8 to TRBJ2-1; D is unresolved. Per the germline V gene, CDR1 is SGHTS and CDR2 is YDEGEE. The V end lost 4 bases, the J end lost 3 bases, and 8 bases lay between the germline ends. The CDR3 extends over 13 amino acids. The CDR3: CASSIGLYNEQFF. The CDR3, as DNA: TGTGCCAGCAGCATAGGCCTCTACAATGAGCAGTTCTTC.

The CDR3 loop is CAIQRGYGYTF. The CDR3 nucleotides read TGTGCCATCCAAAGGGGCTATGGCTACACCTTC. The rearrangement joins TRBV10-3 to TRBJ1-2; maybe TRBD1 (5 bases). Germline V gene data show CDR1 as ENHRY and CDR2 as SYGVKD. The V and J ends lost 8 bases and 4 bases respectively, with 8 bases between them. The CDR3 has 11 residues.

The chain combines TRBV11-2 with TRBJ2-1; 7 nucleotides agree with TRBD2. The V gene's germline CDR1 is SGHAT and CDR2 FQNNGV. V was pared by 1 base and J by 2 bases, with 5 bases of the junction left unmatched. CDR3 size: 16 residues. The CDR3 is CASSLAGGVTYNEQFF. The CDR3 nucleotides read TGTGCCAGCAGCTTAGCGGGGGGTGTTACCTACAATGAGCAGTTCTTC.

Concerning this clone itself: The sample contains more than one DNA sequence encoding this CDR3. The CDR3 DNA reads TGTGCCAGCTCCCTCAACACCGGGGAGCTGTTTTTT. Its translation: CASSLNTGELFF. This sequence joins TRBV2 and TRBJ2-2; D remains ambiguous. There are 12 residues in the CDR3. In germline, CDR1 is SNHLY, CDR2 FYNNEI. The V end lost 8 bases, the J end lost 2 bases, and 6 bases lay between the germline ends. Complete variable domain (other parts from reference TRBV2 and TRBJ2-2): EPEVTQTPSHQVTQMGQEVILRCVPISNHLYFYWYRQILGQKVEFLVSFYNNEISEKSEIFDDQFSVERPDGSNFTLKIRSTKLEDSAMYFCASSLNTGELFFGEGSRLTVL.

This clone was recorded once. The chain couples TRBV29-1 to TRBJ2-3, with D unresolved. The ends were cut back, 6 bases at V and 2 bases at J, with 9 bases in the middle. Per the germline V gene, CDR1 is SQVTM and CDR2 is ANQGSEA. The CDR3 length is 12 residues. CDR3 amino acids: CSVRDNTDTQYF. In nucleotides, the CDR3 is TGCAGCGTAAGGGATAACACAGATACGCAGTATTTT.

The J gene is TRBJ2-7, the V gene TRBV5-1; tentatively, D is TRBD1 (5 bases). The CDR3 totals 13 residues. V lost 2 bases to trimming and J lost 3 bases, with 9 bases between them. Per the germline V gene, CDR1 is SGHRS and CDR2 is YFSETQ. CDR3 protein: CASSLYRNYEQYF. In DNA, the CDR3 is TGCGCCAGCAGCTTATACAGGAACTACGAGCAGTACTTC.

In this sample, this clone turned up once. The V gene is TRBV27, the J gene TRBJ2-2; 10 bases line up with TRBD2. V dropped 2 bases and J dropped 4; count of bases not matched to a gene: 10. CDR1 and CDR2 (germline): MNHEY, SMNVEV (reference sequence). This CDR3 spans 18 amino acids. The CDR3 here is CASSLELAGAGGTGELFF. In DNA, the CDR3 is TGTGCCAGCAGTTTAGAGCTAGCGGGAGCCGGTGGCACCGGGGAGCTGTTTTTT.

The chain recombines TRBV4-3 with TRBJ2-7; D possibly uses TRBD1 or TRBD2 (6 bases each). From germline, CDR1 is LGHNA and CDR2 YSLEER. This CDR3 has 19 residues. The ends were cut back, 2 bases at V and 3 bases at J, with 26 bases in the middle. CDR3 sequence (DNA): TGCGCCAGCAGCCAAAGATCAGCCCAGGGGACTTCCCGAGGCTACGAGCAGTACTTC. Its protein is CASSQRSAQGTSRGYEQYF.

The CDR3 region is CASSRTGFVGEQYF. The CDR3, as DNA: TGTGCCAGCAGCCGTACAGGGTTCGTGGGAGAGCAGTACTTC. This chain links TRBV27 with TRBJ2-7, with a weak D call TRBD1 (6 bases). Germline CDR1 is MNHEY and CDR2 is SMNVEV (reference sequence). The CDR3 is 14 amino acids. The V and J ends lost 6 bases and 7 bases respectively, with 19 bases between them.

Points on this clone: The sample holds other DNA sequences that translate to the same CDR3. The CDR3 region has the DNA TGTGCCAGCAGCTTGGAGTCGAACACTGAAGCTTTCTTT. This translates into CASSLESNTEAFF. The chain uses TRBV5-4 and TRBJ1-1, with D uncertain. The CDR3 runs 13 residues. The V gene lost 0 bases and the J gene lost 1 base, with 4 bases spanning the gap. Germline V gene data show CDR1 as SGHNT and CDR2 as YYREEE (reference sequence).

The chain joins TRBV14 to TRBJ2-3; D is unresolved. The CDR3 consists of 11 residues. Trimming shortened V by 3 bases and J by 15 bases, and 13 bases separated the two germline ends. The germline CDR1 and CDR2 sequences are SGHDN and FVKESK. The CDR3 nucleotides are TGTGCCAGCAGCCAGGTCCCCAGTCGATATTTT. This sequence encodes CASSQVPSRYF.

This clone was recorded only once. Other DNA sequences within the sample encode an identical CDR3. The chain recombines TRBV18 with TRBJ2-1; 8 bases align to TRBD2. The J segment lost 6 bases and the V segment lost 6 bases, leaving 1 base of the junction unmatched. Germline CDR1 reads KGHSH; CDR2 reads LQKENI. The CDR3 is made up of 12 amino acids. The CDR3, as DNA: TGTGCCAGCTCCGGGGGGGGCAATGAGCAGTTCTTC. Amino acids: CASSGGGNEQFF.

The chain combines TRBV27 with TRBJ1-2; no clear D gene. Germline lookup yields CDR1 MNHEY and CDR2 SMNVEV (reference sequence). The CDR3 contains 16 residues. Trimming stripped 6 bases from V and 2 bases from J, with 19 bases between. CDR3 coding DNA: TGTGCCAGCAGGCGAACCAGTCGCGGAAAGAACTATGGCTACACCTTC. It translates to CASRRTSRGKNYGYTF.

The gene calls are TRBV16 and TRBJ1-4; maybe TRBD1 (6 bases). This CDR3 region has 17 residues. Trimming took off 1 base at V and 3 bases at J, with 15 bases between the two ends. The V gene's germline CDR1 is KGHSY and CDR2 FQNENV. CDR3 loop: CASSQLGDRWSNEKLFF. In nucleotides, the CDR3 is TGTGCCAGCAGCCAATTGGGAGACAGGTGGTCTAATGAAAAACTGTTTTTT. The variable domain in full, completed from reference TRBV16 and TRBJ1-4, reads GEEVAQTPKHLVRGEGQKAKLYCAPIKGHSYVFWYQQVLKNEFKFLISFQNENVFDETGMPKERFSAKCLPNSPCSLEIQATKLEDSAVYFCASSQLGDRWSNEKLFFGSGTQLSVL.

The rearrangement links TRBV6-1 to TRBJ1-4; D perhaps matches TRBD1 (5 bases). This CDR3 is built from 16 residues. From germline, CDR1 is MNHNS and CDR2 SASEGT. Trimming pared 2 bases from V and 2 bases from J, leaving 12 bases between. The CDR3 DNA follows: TGTGCCAGCAGTGAAAGGCTCGGGACGACTAATGAAAAACTGTTTTTT. Its translation is CASSERLGTTNEKLFF.

The V gene is TRBV18, the J gene TRBJ1-2; tentative D call: TRBD1 (5 bases). Germline lookup yields CDR1 KGHSH and CDR2 LQKENI. The CDR3 has 15 residues. Trimming removed 1 base at V and 6 bases at J, with 15 bases between. DNA for the CDR3: TGTGCCAGCTCACCACTTCAAGGGGAAGGAGATGGCTACACCTTC. This sequence encodes CASSPLQGEGDGYTF.

V usage is TRBV2 and J usage is TRBJ2-3; D perhaps matches TRBD2 (6 bases). V gave up 1 base and J gave up 2 bases, with 10 bases separating them. Germline V CDR1 and CDR2: SNHLY, FYNNEI. The CDR3 length is 15 residues. The CDR3 nucleotides are TGTGCCAGCAGTGAAGAGCGGGTTGCCACAGATACGCAGTATTTT. It is translated as CASSEERVATDTQYF.

The rearrangement uses TRBV7-2 and TRBJ2-7; D is perhaps TRBD1 or TRBD2 (6 bases each). From germline, CDR1 is SGHTA and CDR2 FQGNSA. The CDR3 runs 16 residues. Trimming cost V 2 bases and J 2 bases, with 16 bases left between them. CDR3 sequence reads: CASSLLSGGGPYEQYF. The CDR3 coding sequence is TGTGCCAGCAGCTTATTATCCGGGGGCGGGCCCTACGAGCAGTACTTC.

V usage is TRBV2 and J usage is TRBJ2-2, with 10 positions matching TRBD2. Germline CDR1 is SNHLY and CDR2 is FYNNEI. J was trimmed by 2 bases and V by 9 bases; bases with no gene match: 6. The CDR3 spans 15 residues. CDR3: CASTWTSGNTGELFF. The CDR3, as DNA: TGTGCCAGTACTTGGACTAGCGGAAACACCGGGGAGCTGTTTTTT.

The rearrangement joins TRBV7-2 to TRBJ2-3; TRBD2 matches at 9 bases. CDR1 and CDR2 (germline): SGHTA, FQGNSA. V lost 5 bases to trimming and J lost 0 bases; unmatched junction nucleotides: 6. The CDR3 loop spans 16 amino acids. The CDR3, as DNA: TGTGCCAGCAGCGCCAGACTAGCGGATAGCACAGATACGCAGTATTTT. Its translation is CASSARLADSTDTQYF.

Comments on this clone: The sample carries other DNA sequences with the same CDR3. V usage is TRBV9 and J usage is TRBJ2-1; possible D gene TRBD2, 6 bases. The CDR3 consists of 15 residues. Germline assignment: CDR1 SGDLS and CDR2 YYNGEE. V was trimmed by 0 bases and J by 2 bases, leaving 9 bases between them. The DNA for the CDR3 is TGTGCCAGCAGCGTAGATCGCGGGACCTACAATGAGCAGTTCTTC. Residues: CASSVDRGTYNEQFF. The whole variable domain, remainder taken from reference TRBV9 and TRBJ2-1, is DSGVTQTPKHLITATGQRVTLRCSPRSGDLSVYWYQQSLDQGLQFLIQYYNGEERAKGNILERFSAQQFPDLHSELNLSSLELGDSALYFCASSVDRGTYNEQFFGPGTRLTVL.

The chain combines TRBV6-5 with TRBJ1-5, with no clear D. V gave up 6 bases and J gave up 3 bases, with 9 bases separating them. Germline values: CDR1 MNHEY, CDR2 SVGAGI. This CDR3 contains 13 residues. The CDR3 DNA follows: TGTGCCAGCAGGGACGGCATCAATCAGCCCCAGCATTTT. Amino acids: CASRDGINQPQHF.

The chain couples TRBV18 to TRBJ1-3; D call uncertain. The germline gives CDR1 KGHSH, CDR2 LQKENI. V was trimmed by 2 bases and J by 0 bases, leaving 5 bases between them. CDR3 size: 14 residues. The CDR3 region has the DNA TGTGCCAGCTCACCAGGGAACTCTGGAAACACCATATATTTT. Protein sequence: CASSPGNSGNTIYF.

This chain uses TRBV5-1 with TRBJ2-7; D not resolved. The V gene lost 4 bases and the J gene lost 6 bases, with 26 bases spanning the gap. The CDR3 has 17 amino acids. Germline lookup yields CDR1 SGHRS and CDR2 YFSETQ. The CDR3 spells CASSLTHGPHRSGEQYF. DNA of the CDR3: TGCGCCAGCAGCCTCACCCACGGTCCCCACCGGTCGGGCGAGCAGTACTTC.

J is TRBJ2-1 and V is TRBV7-9, with D possibly TRBD2 on 5 matching bases. V was trimmed by 5 bases and J by 9 bases, leaving 11 bases between them. Germline V CDR1 and CDR2: SEHNR, FQNEAQ (reference sequence). CDR3 length: 12 residues. The CDR3 loop is CASSQPGGEQFF. In DNA, the CDR3 is TGTGCCAGCAGCCAGCCCGGAGGTGAGCAGTTCTTC.

This chain links TRBV30 with TRBJ2-5; D gene uncertain. The CDR3 runs 11 residues. From germline, CDR1 is GTSNPN and CDR2 SVGIG (reference sequence). V lost 3 bases and J 3 bases, leaving 5 bases between the germline ends. CDR3: CAWRFKETQYF. The CDR3 bases are TGTGCCTGGAGATTCAAAGAGACCCAGTACTTC.